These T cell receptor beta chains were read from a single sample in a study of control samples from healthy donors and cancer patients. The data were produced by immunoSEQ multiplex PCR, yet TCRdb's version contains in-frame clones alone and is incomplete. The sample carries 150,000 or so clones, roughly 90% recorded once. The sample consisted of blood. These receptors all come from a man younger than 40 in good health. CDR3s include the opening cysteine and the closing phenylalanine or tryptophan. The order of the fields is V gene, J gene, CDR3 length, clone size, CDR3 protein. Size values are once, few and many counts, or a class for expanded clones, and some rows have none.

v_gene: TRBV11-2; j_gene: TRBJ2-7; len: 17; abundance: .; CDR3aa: CASSLGVVSGRGEEQYF
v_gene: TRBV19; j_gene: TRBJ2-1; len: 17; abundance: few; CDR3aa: CASSIGDVESSYNEQFF
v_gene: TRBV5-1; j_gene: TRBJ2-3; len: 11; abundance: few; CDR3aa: CASSSTDTQYF
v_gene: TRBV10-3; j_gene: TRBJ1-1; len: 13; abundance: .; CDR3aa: CAIQLQGNTEAFF
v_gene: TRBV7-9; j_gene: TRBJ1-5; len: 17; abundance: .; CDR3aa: CASSLGGFDISNQPQHF
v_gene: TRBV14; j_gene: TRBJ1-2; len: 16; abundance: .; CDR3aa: CASSQGPWDRSYGYTF
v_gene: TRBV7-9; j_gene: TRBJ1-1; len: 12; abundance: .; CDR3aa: CASSNDNRAAFF
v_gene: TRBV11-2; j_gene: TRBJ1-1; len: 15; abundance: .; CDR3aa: CASSPSGQGNTEAFF
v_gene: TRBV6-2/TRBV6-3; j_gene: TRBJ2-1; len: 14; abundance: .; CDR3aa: CASSSPGTSGREFF
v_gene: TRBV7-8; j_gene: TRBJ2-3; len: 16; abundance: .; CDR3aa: CASSRGSAPGTDTQYF
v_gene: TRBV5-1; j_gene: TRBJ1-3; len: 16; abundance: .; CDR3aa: CASSPGQVGSGNTIYF
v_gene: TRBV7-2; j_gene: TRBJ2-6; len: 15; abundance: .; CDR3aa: CASSLSGAGANVLTF
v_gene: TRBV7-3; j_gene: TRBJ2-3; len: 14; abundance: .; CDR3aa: CASSSRPGSDTQYF
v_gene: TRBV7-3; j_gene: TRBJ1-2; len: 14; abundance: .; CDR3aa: CASSSGQGASGYTF
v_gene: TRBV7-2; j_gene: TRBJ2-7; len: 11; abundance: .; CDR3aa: CASRDSHEQYF
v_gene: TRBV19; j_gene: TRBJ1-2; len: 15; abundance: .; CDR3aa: CASSIGGTKTYGYTF
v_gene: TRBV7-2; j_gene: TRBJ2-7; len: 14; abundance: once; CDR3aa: CASSPDYSSYEQYF
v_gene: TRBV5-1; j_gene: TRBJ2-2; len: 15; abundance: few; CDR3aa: CASSLTSGSVGELFF
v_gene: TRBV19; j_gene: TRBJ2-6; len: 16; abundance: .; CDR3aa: CASSIGAGSGANVLTF
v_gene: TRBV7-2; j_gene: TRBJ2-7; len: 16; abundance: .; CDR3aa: CASSLAPASGRYEQYF